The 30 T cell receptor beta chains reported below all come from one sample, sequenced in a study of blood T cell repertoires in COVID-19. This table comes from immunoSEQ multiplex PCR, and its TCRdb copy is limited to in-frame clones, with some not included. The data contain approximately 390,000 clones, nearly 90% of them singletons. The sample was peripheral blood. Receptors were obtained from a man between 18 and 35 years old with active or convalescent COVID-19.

CDR3 nucleotides: TGTGCCAGCAGCTTGGGGTCTAGACCCTACAATGAGCAGTTCTTC. Translation: CASSLGSRPYNEQFF. This sequence joins TRBV5-6 and TRBJ2-1; D gene uncertain. The CDR3 runs 15 residues. In germline, CDR1 is SGHDT, CDR2 YYEEEE. The V and J ends lost 0 bases and 2 bases respectively, with 9 bases between them.

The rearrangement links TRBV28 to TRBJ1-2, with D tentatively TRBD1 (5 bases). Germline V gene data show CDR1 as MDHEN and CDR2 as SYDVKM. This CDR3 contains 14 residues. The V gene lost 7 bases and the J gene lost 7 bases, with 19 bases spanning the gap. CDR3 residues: CASITPSGGSGYTF. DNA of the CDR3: TGTGCCAGCATCACCCCGTCTGGGGGGAGTGGCTACACCTTC.

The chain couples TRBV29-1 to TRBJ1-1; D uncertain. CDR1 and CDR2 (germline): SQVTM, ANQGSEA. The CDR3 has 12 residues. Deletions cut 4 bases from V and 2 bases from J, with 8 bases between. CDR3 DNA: TGCAGCGTTGGGACTTTAAACACTGAAGCTTTCTTT. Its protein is CSVGTLNTEAFF.

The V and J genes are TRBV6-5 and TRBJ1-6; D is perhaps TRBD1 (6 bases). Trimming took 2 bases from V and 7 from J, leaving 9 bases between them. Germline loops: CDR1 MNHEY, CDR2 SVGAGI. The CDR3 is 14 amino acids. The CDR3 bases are TGTGCCAGCAGTTACAGGGGGACCAATTCACCCCTCCACTTT. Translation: CASSYRGTNSPLHF.

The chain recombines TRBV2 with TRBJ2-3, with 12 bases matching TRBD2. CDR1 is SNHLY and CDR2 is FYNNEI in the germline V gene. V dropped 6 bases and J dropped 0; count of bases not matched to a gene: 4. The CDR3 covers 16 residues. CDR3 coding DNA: TGTGCCAGCAGGCTGACTAGCGGGAGAAGCACAGATACGCAGTATTTT. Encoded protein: CASRLTSGRSTDTQYF.

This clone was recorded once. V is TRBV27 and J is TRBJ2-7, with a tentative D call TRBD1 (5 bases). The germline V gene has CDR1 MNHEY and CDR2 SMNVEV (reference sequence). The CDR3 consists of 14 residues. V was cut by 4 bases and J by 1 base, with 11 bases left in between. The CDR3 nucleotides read TGTGCCAGCAGTTATGGGTCAGGGTCCTACGAGCAGTACTTC. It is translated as CASSYGSGSYEQYF.

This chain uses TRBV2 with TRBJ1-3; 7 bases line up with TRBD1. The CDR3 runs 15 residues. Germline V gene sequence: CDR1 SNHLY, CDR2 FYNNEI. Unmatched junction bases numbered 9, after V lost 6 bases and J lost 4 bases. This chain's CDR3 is CASSDDRAAGNTIYF. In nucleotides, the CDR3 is TGTGCCAGCAGCGACGACAGGGCGGCCGGAAACACCATATATTTT.

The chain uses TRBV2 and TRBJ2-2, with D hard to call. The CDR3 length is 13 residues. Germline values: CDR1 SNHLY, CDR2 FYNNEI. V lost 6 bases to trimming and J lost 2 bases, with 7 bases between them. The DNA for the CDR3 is TGTGCCAGCAGACCCAGTAACACCGGGGAGCTGTTTTTT. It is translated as CASRPSNTGELFF.

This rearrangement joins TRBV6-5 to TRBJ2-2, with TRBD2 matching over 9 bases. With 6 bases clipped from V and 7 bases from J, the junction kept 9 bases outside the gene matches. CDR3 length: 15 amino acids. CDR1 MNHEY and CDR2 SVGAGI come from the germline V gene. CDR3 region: CASRLAGEPSGELFF. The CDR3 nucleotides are TGTGCCAGCAGGTTAGCGGGAGAGCCTAGCGGGGAGCTGTTTTTT.

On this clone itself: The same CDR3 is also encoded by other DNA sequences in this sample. The CDR3: CASSLAGNTEAFF. The CDR3 bases are TGTGCCAGCAGTTTGGCGGGTAACACTGAAGCTTTCTTT. The V gene is TRBV27, the J gene TRBJ1-1; D call uncertain. CDR1 and CDR2 from the germline V gene are MNHEY and SMNVEV (reference sequence). The CDR3 totals 13 residues. V was pared by 3 bases and J by 2 bases, with 7 bases between.

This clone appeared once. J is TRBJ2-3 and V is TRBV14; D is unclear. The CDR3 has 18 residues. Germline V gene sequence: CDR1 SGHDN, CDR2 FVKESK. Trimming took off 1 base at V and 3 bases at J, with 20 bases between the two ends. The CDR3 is CASSQGLGFRDTTDTQYF. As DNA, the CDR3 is TGTGCCAGCAGCCAAGGTTTGGGCTTTCGCGACACGACAGATACGCAGTATTTT.

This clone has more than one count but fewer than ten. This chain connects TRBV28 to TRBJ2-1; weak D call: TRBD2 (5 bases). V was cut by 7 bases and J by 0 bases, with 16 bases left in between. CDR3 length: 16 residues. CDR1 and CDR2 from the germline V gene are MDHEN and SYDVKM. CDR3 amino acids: CASTPGTGSSYNEQFF. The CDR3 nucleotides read TGTGCCAGCACCCCGGGAACGGGAAGCTCCTACAATGAGCAGTTCTTC. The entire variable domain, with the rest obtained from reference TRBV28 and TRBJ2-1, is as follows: DVKVTQSSRYLVKRTGEKVFLECVQDMDHENMFWYRQDPGLGLRLIYFSYDVKMKEKGDIPEGYSVSREKKERFSLILESASTNQTSMYLCASTPGTGSSYNEQFFGPGTRLTVL.

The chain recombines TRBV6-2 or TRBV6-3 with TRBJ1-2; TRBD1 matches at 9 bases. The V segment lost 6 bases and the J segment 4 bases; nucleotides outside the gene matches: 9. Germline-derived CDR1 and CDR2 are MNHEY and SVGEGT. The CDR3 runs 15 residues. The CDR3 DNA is TGTGCCAGCAGCCCACAGGGGGCGCGCGGCTATGGCTACACCTTC. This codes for CASSPQGARGYGYTF.

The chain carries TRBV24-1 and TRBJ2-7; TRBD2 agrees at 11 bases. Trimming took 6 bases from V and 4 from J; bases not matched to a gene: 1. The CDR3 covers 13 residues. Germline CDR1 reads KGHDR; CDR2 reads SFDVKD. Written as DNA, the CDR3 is TGTGCCACCAGTACTAGCGGGAGTTACGAGCAGTACTTC. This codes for CATSTSGSYEQYF.

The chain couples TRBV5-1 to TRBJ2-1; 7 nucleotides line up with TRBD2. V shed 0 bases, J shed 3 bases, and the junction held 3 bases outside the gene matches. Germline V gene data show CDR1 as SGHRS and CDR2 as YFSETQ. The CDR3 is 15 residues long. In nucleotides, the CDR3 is TGCGCCAGCAGCTTGGACGGGGGGTACTACAATGAGCAGTTCTTC. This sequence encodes CASSLDGGYYNEQFF.

CDR3 sequence: CASSNMVNSNQPQHF. The CDR3 nucleotides are TGTGCCAGTAGTAACATGGTGAATAGCAATCAGCCCCAGCATTTT. This sequence joins TRBV19 and TRBJ1-5; D is unresolved. V was shortened by 4 bases and J by 0 bases, with 10 bases between the two germline ends. Germline CDR1 LNHDA, CDR2 SQIVND (reference sequence). CDR3 length equals 15 residues.

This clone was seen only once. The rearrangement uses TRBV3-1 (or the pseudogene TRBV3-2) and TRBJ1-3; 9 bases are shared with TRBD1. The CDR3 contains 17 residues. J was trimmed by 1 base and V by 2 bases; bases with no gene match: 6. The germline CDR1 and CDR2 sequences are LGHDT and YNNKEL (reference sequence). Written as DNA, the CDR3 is TGTGCCAGCAGCCAAATAGTCGGGACAGGGTCTGGAAACACCATATATTTT. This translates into CASSQIVGTGSGNTIYF.

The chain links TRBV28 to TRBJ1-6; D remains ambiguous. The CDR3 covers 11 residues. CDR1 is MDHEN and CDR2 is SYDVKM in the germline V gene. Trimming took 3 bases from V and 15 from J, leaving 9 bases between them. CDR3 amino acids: CASSLAAILHF. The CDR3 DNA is TGTGCCAGCAGTTTGGCGGCTATCCTCCACTTT.

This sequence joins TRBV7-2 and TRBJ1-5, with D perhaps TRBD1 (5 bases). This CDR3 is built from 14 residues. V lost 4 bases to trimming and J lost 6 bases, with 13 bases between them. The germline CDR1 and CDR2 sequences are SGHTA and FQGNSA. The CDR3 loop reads CASSSSIGVQPQHF. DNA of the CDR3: TGTGCCAGCAGCTCCTCAATAGGGGTTCAGCCCCAGCATTTT. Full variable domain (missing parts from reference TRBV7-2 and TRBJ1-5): GAGVSQSPSNKVTEKGKDVELRCDPISGHTALYWYRQSLGQGLEFLIYFQGNSAPDKSGLPSDRFSAERTGGSVSTLTIQRTQQEDSAVYLCASSSSIGVQPQHFGDGTRLSIL.

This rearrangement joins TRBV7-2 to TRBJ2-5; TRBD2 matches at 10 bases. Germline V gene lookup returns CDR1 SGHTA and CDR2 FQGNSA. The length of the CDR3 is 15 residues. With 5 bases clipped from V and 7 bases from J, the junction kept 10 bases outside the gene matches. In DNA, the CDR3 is TGTGCCAGCAGCCCCGGCGGTGCTAGCGGGGGGACCCAGTACTTC. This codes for CASSPGGASGGTQYF. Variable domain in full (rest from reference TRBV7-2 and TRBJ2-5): GAGVSQSPSNKVTEKGKDVELRCDPISGHTALYWYRQSLGQGLEFLIYFQGNSAPDKSGLPSDRFSAERTGGSVSTLTIQRTQQEDSAVYLCASSPGGASGGTQYFGPGTRLLVL.

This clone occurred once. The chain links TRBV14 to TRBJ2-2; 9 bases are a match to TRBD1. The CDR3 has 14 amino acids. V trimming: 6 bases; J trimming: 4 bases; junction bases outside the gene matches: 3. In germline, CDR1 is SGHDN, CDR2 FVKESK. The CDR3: CASRLQGATGELFF. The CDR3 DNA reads TGTGCCAGCAGACTACAGGGGGCCACCGGGGAGCTGTTTTTT. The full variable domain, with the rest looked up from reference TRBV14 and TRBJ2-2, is EAGVTQFPSHSVIEKGQTVTLRCDPISGHDNLYWYRRVMGKEIKFLLHFVKESKQDESGMPNNRFLAERTGGTYSTLKVQPAELEDSGVYFCASRLQGATGELFFGEGSRLTVL.

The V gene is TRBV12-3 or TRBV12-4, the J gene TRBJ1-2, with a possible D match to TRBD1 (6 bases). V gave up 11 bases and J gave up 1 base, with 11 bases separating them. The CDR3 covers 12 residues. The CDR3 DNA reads TGTGCCGGTTTAGGGGGTAACTATGGCTACACCTTC. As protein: CAGLGGNYGYTF.

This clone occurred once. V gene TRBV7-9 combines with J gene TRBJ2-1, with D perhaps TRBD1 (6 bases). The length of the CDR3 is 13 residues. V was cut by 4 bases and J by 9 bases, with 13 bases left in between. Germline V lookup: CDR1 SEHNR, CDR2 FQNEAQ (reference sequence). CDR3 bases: TGTGCCAGCAGCTCAGACAGGTTCGGTGAGCAGTTCTTC. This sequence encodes CASSSDRFGEQFF.

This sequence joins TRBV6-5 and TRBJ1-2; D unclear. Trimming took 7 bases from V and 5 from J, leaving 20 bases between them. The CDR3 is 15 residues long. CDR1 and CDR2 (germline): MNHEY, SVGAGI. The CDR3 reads CASTREPGRKYGYTF. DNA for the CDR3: TGTGCCAGCACCCGAGAGCCGGGGAGGAAGTATGGCTACACCTTC.

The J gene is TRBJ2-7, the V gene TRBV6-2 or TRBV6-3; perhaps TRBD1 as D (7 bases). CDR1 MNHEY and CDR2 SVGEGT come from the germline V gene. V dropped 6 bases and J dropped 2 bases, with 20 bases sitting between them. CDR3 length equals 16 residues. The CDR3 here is CASSRGTGTVAYEQYF. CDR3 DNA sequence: TGTGCCAGCAGCCGGGGGACTGGGACAGTTGCCTACGAGCAGTACTTC.

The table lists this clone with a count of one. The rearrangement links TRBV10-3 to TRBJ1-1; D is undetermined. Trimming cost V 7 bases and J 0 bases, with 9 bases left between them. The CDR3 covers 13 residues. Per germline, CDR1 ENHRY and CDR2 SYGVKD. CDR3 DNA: TGTGCCATCAAAGTGGAGATGAACACTGAAGCTTTCTTT. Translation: CAIKVEMNTEAFF.

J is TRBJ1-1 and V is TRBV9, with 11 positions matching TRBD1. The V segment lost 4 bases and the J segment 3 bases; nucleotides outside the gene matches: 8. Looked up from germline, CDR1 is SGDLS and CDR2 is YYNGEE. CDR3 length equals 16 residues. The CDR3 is CASSPYRGQGDTEAFF. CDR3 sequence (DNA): TGTGCCAGCAGCCCGTATCGGGGACAGGGGGACACTGAAGCTTTCTTT. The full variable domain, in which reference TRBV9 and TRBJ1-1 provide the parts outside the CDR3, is DSGVTQTPKHLITATGQRVTLRCSPRSGDLSVYWYQQSLDQGLQFLIQYYNGEERAKGNILERFSAQQFPDLHSELNLSSLELGDSALYFCASSPYRGQGDTEAFFGQGTRLTVV.

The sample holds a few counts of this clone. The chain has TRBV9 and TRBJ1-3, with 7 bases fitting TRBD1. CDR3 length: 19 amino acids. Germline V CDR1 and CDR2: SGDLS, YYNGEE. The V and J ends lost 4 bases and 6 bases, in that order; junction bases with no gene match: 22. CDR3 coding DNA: TGTGCCAGCAGCCCGAGGGGGAGGTTACAGGGGATTGCGGAAAACACCATATATTTT. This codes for CASSPRGRLQGIAENTIYF.

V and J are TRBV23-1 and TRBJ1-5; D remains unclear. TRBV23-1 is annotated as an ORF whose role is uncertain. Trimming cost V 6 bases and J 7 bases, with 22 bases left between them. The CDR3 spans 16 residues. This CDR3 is CASSRANRDTNQPQHF. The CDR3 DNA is TGCGCCAGCAGCCGTGCCAACCGGGATACCAACCAGCCCCAGCATTTT.

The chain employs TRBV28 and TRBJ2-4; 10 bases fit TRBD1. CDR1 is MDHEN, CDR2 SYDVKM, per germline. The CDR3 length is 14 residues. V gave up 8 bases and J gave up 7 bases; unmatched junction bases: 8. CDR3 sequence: CASHKRTGGNIQYF. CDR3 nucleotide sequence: TGTGCCAGCCACAAACGGACAGGGGGTAACATTCAGTACTTC. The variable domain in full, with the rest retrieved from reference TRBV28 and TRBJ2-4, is DVKVTQSSRYLVKRTGEKVFLECVQDMDHENMFWYRQDPGLGLRLIYFSYDVKMKEKGDIPEGYSVSREKKERFSLILESASTNQTSMYLCASHKRTGGNIQYFGAGTRLSVL.